The rows below give T cell receptor beta chains drawn from one sample of a study of T cell repertoires in cytomegalovirus infection. The antigens of these receptors remain unknown. TCRdb analysed the reads with MiXCR anew, one entry per CDR3 protein. The data show some 43,000 distinct CDR3 sequences, about a fifth seen once. The specimen was CD8+ T cells from cultured PBMCs, collected from culture after CMV antigen stimulation. These receptors were collected from a human donor in good health (CMV status not recorded). Some clones in this sample may be carry-over from other donors' samples. Each CDR3 is given with its conserved first and last residue.

J gene: TRBJ2-1; V gene: TRBV29-1; CDR3 protein: CSVLSNEQFF
J gene: TRBJ1-6; V gene: TRBV27; CDR3 protein: CASSPPATGASPLHF
J gene: TRBJ1-5; V gene: TRBV4-2; CDR3 protein: CASSQVGGKDQPQHF
J gene: TRBJ2-7; V gene: TRBV7-2; CDR3 protein: CASSLGDVYEQYF
J gene: TRBJ2-5; V gene: TRBV15; CDR3 protein: CATSRGDGDQETQYF
J gene: TRBJ2-3; V gene: TRBV7-2; CDR3 protein: CASSLEGFTDTQYF
J gene: TRBJ2-5; V gene: TRBV7-2; CDR3 protein: CASSPSILDLKTQYF
J gene: TRBJ1-5; V gene: TRBV7-9; CDR3 protein: CASSSSAGRQPQHF
J gene: TRBJ1-2; V gene: TRBV6-2/TRBV6-3; CDR3 protein: CASRIEHINYGYTF
J gene: TRBJ2-1; V gene: TRBV4-3; CDR3 protein: CASSPRWAGGSYNEQFF
J gene: TRBJ2-4; V gene: TRBV7-9; CDR3 protein: CASSPGGGATKNIQYF
J gene: TRBJ1-1; V gene: TRBV27; CDR3 protein: CASSDTSEGSTEAFF
J gene: TRBJ1-5; V gene: TRBV19; CDR3 protein: CASSFRALNQPQHF
J gene: TRBJ2-1; V gene: TRBV7-8; CDR3 protein: CASSSREGFYNEQFF
J gene: TRBJ1-1; V gene: TRBV19; CDR3 protein: CASSMEENTEAFF
J gene: TRBJ2-3; V gene: TRBV4-1; CDR3 protein: CASSPWTSGTDTQYF
J gene: TRBJ1-1; V gene: TRBV5-1; CDR3 protein: CASSFDRDGTEAFF
J gene: TRBJ2-1; V gene: TRBV7-2; CDR3 protein: CASSLVAGGSSYNEQFF
J gene: TRBJ2-1; V gene: TRBV7-8; CDR3 protein: CASSPKEGSYNEQFF
J gene: TRBJ2-1; V gene: TRBV7-8; CDR3 protein: CASSLDPSGRSPFF
J gene: TRBJ2-3; V gene: TRBV7-6; CDR3 protein: CASSPVGGTQYF
J gene: TRBJ1-1; V gene: TRBV5-4; CDR3 protein: CASSQRTGGAEAFF
J gene: TRBJ2-5; V gene: TRBV10-3; CDR3 protein: CAISESQRERETQYF
J gene: TRBJ1-2; V gene: TRBV4-1; CDR3 protein: CASSQGPEGEGYTF
J gene: TRBJ2-5; V gene: TRBV28; CDR3 protein: CASSPRGTSGKETQYF
J gene: TRBJ2-7; V gene: TRBV7-2; CDR3 protein: CASSLAGGWSYEQYF
J gene: TRBJ1-2; V gene: TRBV4-1; CDR3 protein: CASSQDSNRVIYGYTF
J gene: TRBJ2-2; V gene: TRBV7-9; CDR3 protein: CASSTGLAGENTGELFF
J gene: TRBJ2-1; V gene: TRBV4-3; CDR3 protein: CASSHQRIGDEQFF
J gene: TRBJ1-5; V gene: TRBV7-2; CDR3 protein: CASSLAGGLSQPQHF
J gene: TRBJ2-7; V gene: TRBV7-9; CDR3 protein: CASSLISSGHYEQYF
J gene: TRBJ2-3; V gene: TRBV19; CDR3 protein: CASSSLGTPMIPRTDTQYF
J gene: TRBJ2-3; V gene: TRBV7-2; CDR3 protein: CASSLARGAPDTQYF
J gene: TRBJ2-3; V gene: TRBV7-8; CDR3 protein: CASSLDQSGGHTDTQYF
J gene: TRBJ2-5; V gene: TRBV6-5; CDR3 protein: CAVRGPQETQYF
J gene: TRBJ2-7; V gene: TRBV7-8; CDR3 protein: CASSFGTPSSYEQYF
J gene: TRBJ1-2; V gene: TRBV5-5; CDR3 protein: CASSLDTAFGGYTF
J gene: TRBJ1-1; V gene: TRBV7-9; CDR3 protein: CASSFETEAFF
J gene: TRBJ2-2; V gene: TRBV7-9; CDR3 protein: CASSSTHTNTGELFF
J gene: TRBJ2-5; V gene: TRBV27; CDR3 protein: CASSLSATGGGRGQYF
J gene: TRBJ1-1; V gene: TRBV7-9; CDR3 protein: CASRIPAGGRNTEAFF